A selection of T cell receptor beta chains follows, all from one sample in a study of T-cell memory formation after mild COVID-19. TCRdb used MiXCR to reprocess the 5' RACE reads, holding one entry per CDR3 protein. The sample yields a few hundred thousand distinct CDR3 sequences, roughly 18% seen once. Specimen: PBMCs or a T cell subset sorted from them (not recorded which). These receptors were obtained from a man aged 18 to 29 who had mild COVID-19 (a few samples of this study predate the infection). Cell type and time point are not known. Both conserved end residues are part of each CDR3. D genes are given only for firm matches. Clone size appears in some rows only: once, few, many, or a class for an expanded clone.

d_call	v_call	j_call	clone_size	cdr3_nt	cdr3_aa
-	TRBV4-3	TRBJ1-2	-	TGCGCCAGCAGCCAATCTGTCAGGACCTCTACTTATGGCTACACCTTC	CASSQSVRTSTYGYTF
TRBD2	TRBV3-1	TRBJ2-7	-	TGTGCCAGCAGCCATCCTAGCGGTATAGGCTACGAGCAGTACTTC	CASSHPSGIGYEQYF
-	TRBV15	TRBJ1-2	-	TGTGCCACCAGCCCAGGGGTCGACTATGGCTACACCTTC	CATSPGVDYGYTF
-	TRBV6-5	TRBJ2-7	few	TGTGCCAGCAGTCACGGAGTGGGGGCGCGGGAGCAGTACTTC	CASSHGVGAREQYF
-	TRBV4-2	TRBJ2-1	-	TGTGCCAGCAGCCAAGAGCCCGGGAATGAGCAGTTCTTC	CASSQEPGNEQFF
-	TRBV4-1	TRBJ2-5	-	TGCGCCAGCAGCCACTCAGGGGAAGAGACCCAGTACTTC	CASSHSGEETQYF
-	TRBV20-1	TRBJ2-7	few	TGCAGTGCTAGAATGGGAGCTTACGAGCAGTACTTC	CSARMGAYEQYF
TRBD1	TRBV6-5	TRBJ2-1	many	TGTGCCAGCAGTTACGGGGCAGGGGGTTGGGAGCAGTTCTTC	CASSYGAGGWEQFF
-	TRBV5-1	TRBJ2-1	-	TGCGCCAGCAGCTGGCAGGGCAATGAGCAGTTCTTC	CASSWQGNEQFF
-	TRBV3-1	TRBJ2-7	few	TGTGCCAGCAGCCGGAACTACGCGCAGTACTTC	CASSRNYAQYF
TRBD1	TRBV7-2	TRBJ2-7	few	TGTGCCAGCAGCTTAGTGCGAGGGGGACAGTTCTACGAGCAGTACTTC	CASSLVRGGQFYEQYF
-	TRBV6-6	TRBJ2-7	-	TGTGCCAGCAGTTACTCCCGCGACAGTCCGGGCTACGAGCAGTACTTC	CASSYSRDSPGYEQYF
-	TRBV6-1	TRBJ1-6	-	TGTGCCAGCAACCCGAGACAGAGTAATTCACCCCTCCACTTT	CASNPRQSNSPLHF
-	TRBV12-3/TRBV12-4	TRBJ2-5	-	TGTGCCAGCACCCCACTCCTCCAAGAGACCCAGTACTTC	CASTPLLQETQYF
-	TRBV6-6	TRBJ1-1	-	TGTGCCAGCAATCAACAGGGAAGTGGCACTGAAGCTTTCTTT	CASNQQGSGTEAFF
-	TRBV5-1	TRBJ2-3	-	TGCGCCAGCAGCGGGACTTCGTTTGATACGCAGTATTTT	CASSGTSFDTQYF
-	TRBV4-3	TRBJ2-2	many	TGCGCCAGCAGGCCGGACAGTTCGAACACCGGGGAGCTGTTTTTT	CASRPDSSNTGELFF
-	TRBV19	TRBJ2-3	-	TGTGCCAGTAGATCCCCAGGGTTCACGCAGTATTTT	CASRSPGFTQYF
-	TRBV3-1	TRBJ2-5	few	TGTGCCAGCAGCCAAGATGGGGACTTCGAGACCCAGTACTTC	CASSQDGDFETQYF
TRBD2	TRBV6-5	TRBJ2-7	-	TGTGCCAGCAGTTACTCCCCCGGGACTAGCTCCGAGCAGTACTTC	CASSYSPGTSSEQYF
-	TRBV7-9	TRBJ1-5	few	TGTGCCAGCACCCTAGGGGGGGATCAGCCCCAGCATTTT	CASTLGGDQPQHF
TRBD1	TRBV6-6	TRBJ1-1	-	TGTGCCAGCAGCCTACAGGGGGACGGTGTCACTGAAGCTTTCTTT	CASSLQGDGVTEAFF
-	TRBV7-8	TRBJ2-6	-	TGTGCCAGCAGCCGAGGAACAGGGGCCAACGTCCTGACTTTC	CASSRGTGANVLTF
TRBD2	TRBV4-3	TRBJ2-3	-	TGCGCCAGCCGTCGGACTAGCGGGGGGGCGGGTACGCAGTATTTT	CASRRTSGGAGTQYF
TRBD1	TRBV7-2	TRBJ2-2	few	TGTGCCAGCAGCTTCGGGGACAGGGGTCCCGGGGAGCTGTTTTTT	CASSFGDRGPGELFF
-	TRBV27	TRBJ1-1	-	TGTGCCAGCAGTTTGAGGGGGGGGATTGAAGCTTTCTTT	CASSLRGGIEAFF
TRBD1	TRBV12-3/TRBV12-4	TRBJ2-3	-	TGTGCCAGCAGGCTCCGCAGGGGGCGTACGGGCACAGATACGCAGTATTTT	CASRLRRGRTGTDTQYF
-	TRBV12-3/TRBV12-4	TRBJ1-1	few	TGTGCCAGCAGTGTGTTGAACACTGAAGCTTTCTTT	CASSVLNTEAFF
-	TRBV19	TRBJ2-3	few	TGTGCCAGTAGTACTACCGGGACTCCGGGAGCCATTACGCAGTATTTT	CASSTTGTPGAITQYF
-	TRBV3-1	TRBJ2-5	-	TGTGCCAGCAGCCTCCGGCCAGAGACCCAGTACTTC	CASSLRPETQYF
-	TRBV7-2	TRBJ1-1	few	TGTGCCAGCAGCCACAGGGCTTTCTTT	CASSHRAFF
TRBD1	TRBV4-3	TRBJ2-2	many	TGCGCCAGCAGCCGCGGACAGGGCACCGGGGAGCTGTTTTTT	CASSRGQGTGELFF
-	TRBV6-4	TRBJ1-2	-	TGTGCCAGCAGTGACAACGCTAACTATGGCTACACCTTC	CASSDNANYGYTF
-	TRBV6-1	TRBJ2-5	many	TGTGCCAGCAGTGAAGCAGAAGGGACCCAAGAGACCCAGTACTTC	CASSEAEGTQETQYF
-	TRBV7-6	TRBJ2-5	-	TGTGCCAGCAGCTCCATGTGGACCCAGTACTTC	CASSSMWTQYF
-	TRBV25-1	TRBJ1-6	few	TGTGCCAGCAGTGCAGGATGGGATTCACCCCTCCACTTT	CASSAGWDSPLHF